The 16 T cell receptor beta chains below come from one sample, sequenced in a study of T cells in Graves' hyperthyroidism and ophthalmopathy. RNA transcripts served as the template for amplifying TCR beta CDR3 regions. An initial round of RT-PCR targeting the TCR CDR3 relied on the HTBI primer set. MiXCR was run by TCRdb on the multiplex PCR reads, yielding one entry per CDR3 protein. Of about 360,000 distinct CDR3 sequences in the sample, around 14% were seen once. Material for sequencing was blood. The receptors originated from a young woman with Graves' hyperthyroidism that later progressed to Graves' ophthalmopathy.

This clonotype was recorded a few times. The chain uses TRBV27 and TRBJ2-7; 9 bases are shared with TRBD2. The germline CDR1 and CDR2 sequences are MNHEY and SMNVEV (reference sequence). The CDR3 loop spans 15 amino acids. Losses at the gene ends were 4 bases for V and 3 bases for J; bases not matched to a gene: 7. CDR3 DNA: TGTGCCAGCAGTTCCCCTAGCGGGATTTTCTACGAGCAGTACTTC. Protein sequence: CASSSPSGIFYEQYF.

This clonotype was recorded many times. This sequence joins TRBV20-1 and TRBJ2-7; D remains unclear. The V and J ends lost 0 bases and 2 bases respectively, with 8 bases between them. The CDR3 covers 13 residues. Germline V gene sequence: CDR1 DFQATT, CDR2 SNEGSKA (reference sequence). CDR3 in amino acids: CSARETMTYEQYF. The CDR3 DNA follows: TGCAGTGCTAGAGAAACAATGACCTACGAGCAGTACTTC.

This clonotype was counted many times. This chain uses TRBV28 with TRBJ2-2; the D gene is possibly TRBD1 (5 bases). V lost 6 bases and J 6 bases, leaving 5 bases between the germline ends. The length of the CDR3 is 11 residues. CDR1 MDHEN and CDR2 SYDVKM come from the germline V gene. The CDR3 loop reads CASRGPGELFF. The CDR3 region has the DNA TGTGCCAGCAGGGGGCCCGGGGAGCTGTTTTTT.

This clonotype was detected ten times or more. The chain recombines TRBV2 with TRBJ2-1; the D gene is possibly TRBD2 (5 bases). Trimming removed 7 bases at V and 4 bases at J, with 17 bases between. Per the germline V gene, CDR1 is SNHLY and CDR2 is FYNNEI. CDR3 length: 15 residues. CDR3 nucleotide sequence: TGTGCCAGCACCGGAGCGGTAGAGCTTTACAATGAGCAGTTCTTC. Protein product: CASTGAVELYNEQFF.

This clonotype was observed many times. The rearrangement joins TRBV2 to TRBJ2-3; no clear D. V gave up 8 bases and J gave up 1 base, with 4 bases separating them. CDR1 is SNHLY and CDR2 is FYNNEI in the germline V gene. The CDR3 runs to 11 residues. CDR3 sequence: CASLGTDTQYF. Written as DNA, the CDR3 is TGTGCCAGCCTAGGCACAGATACGCAGTATTTT.

In this sample, this clonotype turned up many times. The V call is TRBV6-1, the J call TRBJ2-5; D might be TRBD1 (6 bases). The length of the CDR3 is 17 residues. V lost 1 base to trimming and J lost 1 base, with 16 bases between them. The germline V gene has CDR1 MNHNS and CDR2 SASEGT. CDR3 nucleotides: TGTGCCAGCAGTGAAGTCTTGGCCAGGGGTTTCCAAGAGACCCAGTACTTC. This translates into CASSEVLARGFQETQYF.

Ten or more counts support this clonotype. The gene calls are TRBV2 and TRBJ2-2; D is unresolved. CDR3 length: 11 residues. The V gene's germline CDR1 is SNHLY and CDR2 FYNNEI. The V gene lost 6 bases and the J gene lost 6 bases, with 5 bases spanning the gap. The CDR3 sequence is CASRQSGELFF. In DNA form, the CDR3 reads TGTGCCAGCAGACAGTCCGGGGAGCTGTTTTTT.

In its sample, this clonotype was seen a few times. The chain uses TRBV9 and TRBJ2-7, with 14 bases identical to TRBD2. This CDR3 spans 18 amino acids. V dropped 3 bases and J dropped 1; count of bases not matched to a gene: 9. The germline V gene has CDR1 SGDLS and CDR2 YYNGEE. The CDR3 loop is CASSEGTSGGRWSYEQYF. The CDR3 DNA reads TGTGCCAGCAGCGAAGGGACTAGCGGGGGTAGGTGGTCCTACGAGCAGTACTTC.

To note about this clonotype: With a much larger clone just one base away, this may be a read error. The rearrangement joins TRBV7-6 to TRBJ2-2; 10 bases match TRBD2. The germline CDR1 and CDR2 sequences are SGHVS and FNYEAQ. This CDR3 has 14 residues. The CDR3 coding sequence is TGTGCCAGCAGCCCCAGCGGGAGGGCCGGGGAGCTGTCTTTT. Translating gives CASSPSGRAGELSF.

This clonotype was found many times. V gene TRBV30 combines with J gene TRBJ2-7, with unresolved D. The CDR3 sequence is 15 residues long. Trimming took off 4 bases at V and 5 bases at J, with 21 bases between the two ends. CDR1 and CDR2 (germline): GTSNPN, SVGIG (reference sequence). This chain's CDR3 is CAWKAGEIGLHEQYF. The CDR3 region has the DNA TGTGCCTGGAAGGCTGGCGAAATTGGGTTACACGAGCAGTACTTC.

Only a few counts were recorded for this clonotype. This chain uses TRBV14 with TRBJ2-1; possible D gene TRBD1, 5 bases. Germline lookup yields CDR1 SGHDN and CDR2 FVKESK. Trimming cost V 2 bases and J 1 base, with 15 bases left between them. The CDR3 length is 17 residues. The CDR3 loop reads CASSQRADRFSYNEQFF. CDR3 bases: TGTGCCAGCAGCCAAAGGGCAGACAGATTTTCCTACAATGAGCAGTTCTTC.

The chain links TRBV7-9 to TRBJ1-1; D not certain. Trimming removed 7 bases from V and 1 base from J, with 13 bases in between. Germline loops: CDR1 SEHNR, CDR2 FQNEAQ (reference sequence). This CDR3 comprises 14 residues. The CDR3 spells CASKPPWSNTEAFF. The CDR3 DNA reads TGTGCCAGCAAACCTCCTTGGTCGAACACTGAAGCTTTCTTT.

The rearrangement links TRBV27 to TRBJ2-2, with 10 bases identical to TRBD1. Germline V lookup: CDR1 MNHEY, CDR2 SMNVEV (reference sequence). V lost 8 bases, J lost 6 bases, and 9 bases stayed unmatched. The CDR3 covers 15 residues. The DNA for the CDR3 is TGTGCCAGCGGCCTGAGGGACAGGGGACCCGGGGAGCTGTTTTTT. Translated: CASGLRDRGPGELFF.

This clonotype came up many times. V usage is TRBV12-3 or TRBV12-4 and J usage is TRBJ2-5; D ambiguous. This CDR3 region has 13 residues. V lost 2 bases, J lost 4 bases, and 8 bases lay in between. CDR3 sequence reads: CASSLKGGETQYF. DNA for the CDR3: TGTGCCAGCAGTTTAAAGGGTGGAGAGACCCAGTACTTC.

This clonotype was recorded many times. The V call is TRBV27, the J call TRBJ2-7; D gene ambiguous. Trimming took off 6 bases at V and 3 bases at J, with 15 bases between the two ends. This CDR3 is built from 14 residues. Looked up from germline, CDR1 is MNHEY and CDR2 is SMNVEV (reference sequence). The DNA of the CDR3 is TGTGCCAGCAGCAGTGGTGGCAACTTCTACGAGCAGTACTTC. Protein sequence: CASSSGGNFYEQYF.

The rearrangement joins TRBV7-2 to TRBJ2-1, with unresolved D. The CDR3 contains 14 residues. CDR1 is SGHTA and CDR2 is FQGNSA in the germline V gene. Trimming shortened V by 5 bases and J by 0 bases, and 8 bases separated the two germline ends. CDR3 nucleotide sequence: TGTGCCAGCAGCCCGGACCACTCCTACAATGAGCAGTTCTTC. Its translation: CASSPDHSYNEQFF.